This TCR beta chain was identified during a study of cytomegalovirus exposure and HLA in healthy donors. General study points: Overall, approximately 180 TCR beta chains were annotated as cytomegalovirus-associated. Sequences of the TCR beta chain were said to predict the HLA-A and HLA-B alleles of most subjects accurately. By a later analysis, the bulk of CMV-associated TCR beta chains appeared HLA-restricted. In an earlier analysis, most TCR beta V segments were productive about 87% or about 30% of the time.

The PCR ran on 60 Vbeta and 13 Jbeta primers. Libraries were prepared by immunoSEQ multiplex PCR; TCRdb keeps only in-frame clonotypes and omits some of them. The profile covers some 110,000 clones, with over 60% appearing a single time and roughly 8.6% taken by the ten largest. This CDR3 comprises 15 residues. Germline V CDR1 and CDR2: LNHNV, YYDKDF (reference sequence). The ends lost 4 bases at V and 7 bases at J; junction bases unmatched: 8. Comments on this clone: What it recognizes is unknown.

The rearrangement joins TRBV15 to TRBJ1-4, with TRBD1 matching 8 bases. The sequencing input was PBMCs. The origin of this receptor is a woman aged 40 to 50 in good health and CMV-seropositive. The CDR3 sequence is CATSTHQGAREKLFF. CDR3 DNA: TGTGCCACCAGCACTCACCAGGGGGCGCGTGAAAAACTGTTTTTT.